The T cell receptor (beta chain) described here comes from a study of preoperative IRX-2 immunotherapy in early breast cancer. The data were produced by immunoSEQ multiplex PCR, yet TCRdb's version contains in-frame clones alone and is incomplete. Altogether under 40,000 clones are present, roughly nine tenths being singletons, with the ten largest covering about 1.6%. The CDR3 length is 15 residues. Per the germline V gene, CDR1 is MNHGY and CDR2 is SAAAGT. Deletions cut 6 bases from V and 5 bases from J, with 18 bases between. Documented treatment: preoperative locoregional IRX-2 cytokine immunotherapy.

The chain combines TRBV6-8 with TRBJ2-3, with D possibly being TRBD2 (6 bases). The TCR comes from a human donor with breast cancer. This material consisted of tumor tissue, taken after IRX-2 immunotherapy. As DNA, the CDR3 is TGTGCCAGCAGGCCTCCTTGGGGGGTTGGAGATACGCAGTATTTT. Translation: CASRPPWGVGDTQYF.